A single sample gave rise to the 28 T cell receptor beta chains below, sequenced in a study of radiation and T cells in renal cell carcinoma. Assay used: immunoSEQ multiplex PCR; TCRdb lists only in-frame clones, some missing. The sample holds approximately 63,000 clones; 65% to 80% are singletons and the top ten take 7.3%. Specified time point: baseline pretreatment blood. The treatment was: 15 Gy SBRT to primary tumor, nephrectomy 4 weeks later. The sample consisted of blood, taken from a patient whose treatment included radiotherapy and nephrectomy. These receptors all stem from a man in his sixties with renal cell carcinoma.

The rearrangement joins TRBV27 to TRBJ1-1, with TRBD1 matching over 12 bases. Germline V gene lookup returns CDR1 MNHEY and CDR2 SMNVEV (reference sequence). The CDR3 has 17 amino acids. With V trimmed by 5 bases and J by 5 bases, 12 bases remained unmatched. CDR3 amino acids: CASSTNARDRGQTEAFF. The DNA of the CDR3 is TGTGCCAGCAGTACGAATGCCCGGGACAGGGGGCAAACTGAAGCTTTCTTT.

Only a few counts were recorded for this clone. CDR3 sequence: CASSTTGMNTEAFF. Here the CDR3 DNA reads TGTGCCAGCTCCACCACAGGGATGAACACTGAAGCTTTCTTT. The rearrangement joins TRBV27 to TRBJ1-1, with D maybe TRBD1 (6 bases). The length of the CDR3 is 14 residues. V lost 8 bases to trimming and J lost 0 bases, with 13 bases between them. CDR1 and CDR2 from the germline V gene are MNHEY and SMNVEV (reference sequence).

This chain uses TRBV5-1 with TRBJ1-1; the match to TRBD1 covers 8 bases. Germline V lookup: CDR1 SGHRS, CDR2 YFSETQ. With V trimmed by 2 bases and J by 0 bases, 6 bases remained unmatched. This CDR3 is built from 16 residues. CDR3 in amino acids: CASSFTGGTMNTEAFF. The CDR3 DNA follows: TGCGCCAGCAGCTTCACAGGGGGAACCATGAACACTGAAGCTTTCTTT.

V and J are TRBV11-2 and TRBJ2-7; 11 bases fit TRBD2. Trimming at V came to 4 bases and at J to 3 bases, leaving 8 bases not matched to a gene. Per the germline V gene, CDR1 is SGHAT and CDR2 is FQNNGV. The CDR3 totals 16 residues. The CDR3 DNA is TGTGCCAGCAGCTCTCGCGCCGGGACTAGCGGCTACGAGCAGTACTTC. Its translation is CASSSRAGTSGYEQYF. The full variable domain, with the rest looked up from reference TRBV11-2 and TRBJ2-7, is EAGVAQSPRYKIIEKRQSVAFWCNPISGHATLYWYQQILGQGPKLLIQFQNNGVVDDSQLPKDRFSAERLKGVDSTLKIQPAKLEDSAVYLCASSSRAGTSGYEQYFGPGTRLTVT.

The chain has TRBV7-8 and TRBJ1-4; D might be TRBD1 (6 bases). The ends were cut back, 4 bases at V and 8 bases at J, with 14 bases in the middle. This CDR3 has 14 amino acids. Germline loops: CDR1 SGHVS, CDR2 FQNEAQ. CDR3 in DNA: TGTGCCAGCAGCTCCTCAGGGGTTGCGGAAAAACTGTTTTTT. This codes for CASSSSGVAEKLFF.

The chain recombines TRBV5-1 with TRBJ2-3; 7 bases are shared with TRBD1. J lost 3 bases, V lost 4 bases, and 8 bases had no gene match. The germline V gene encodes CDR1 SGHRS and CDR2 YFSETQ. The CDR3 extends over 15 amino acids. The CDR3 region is CASSQTGTDTDTQYF. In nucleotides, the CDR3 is TGCGCCAGCAGCCAAACCGGGACAGATACAGATACGCAGTATTTT.

CDR3 residues: CSARDSGIQYF. CDR3 bases: TGCAGTGCTAGGGACAGCGGCATTCAGTACTTC. The chain employs TRBV20-1 and TRBJ2-4; tentative D call: TRBD1 (6 bases). The V end was cut by 3 bases, the J end by 9 bases, with 9 bases between. CDR1 and CDR2 (germline): DFQATT, SNEGSKA (reference sequence). The length of the CDR3 is 11 residues.

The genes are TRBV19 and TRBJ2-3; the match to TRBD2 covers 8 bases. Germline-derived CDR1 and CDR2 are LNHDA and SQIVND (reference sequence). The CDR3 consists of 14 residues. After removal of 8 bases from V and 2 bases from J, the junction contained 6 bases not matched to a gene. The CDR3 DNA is TGTGCCAGTGGAAGCGGGGGACCCACAGATACGCAGTATTTT. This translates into CASGSGGPTDTQYF.

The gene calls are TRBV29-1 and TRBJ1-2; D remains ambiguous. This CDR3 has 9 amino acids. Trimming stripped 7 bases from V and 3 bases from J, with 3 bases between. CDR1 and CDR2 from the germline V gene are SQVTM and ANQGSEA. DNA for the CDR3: TGCAGCGCTGACTATGGCTACACCTTC. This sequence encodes CSADYGYTF.

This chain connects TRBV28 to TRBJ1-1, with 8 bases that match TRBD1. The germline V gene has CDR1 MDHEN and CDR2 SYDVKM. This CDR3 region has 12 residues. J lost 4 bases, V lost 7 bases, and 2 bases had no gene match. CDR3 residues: CASKQGVTEAFF. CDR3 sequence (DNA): TGTGCCAGCAAACAGGGGGTCACTGAAGCTTTCTTT. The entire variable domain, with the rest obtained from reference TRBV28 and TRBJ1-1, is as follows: DVKVTQSSRYLVKRTGEKVFLECVQDMDHENMFWYRQDPGLGLRLIYFSYDVKMKEKGDIPEGYSVSREKKERFSLILESASTNQTSMYLCASKQGVTEAFFGQGTRLTVV.

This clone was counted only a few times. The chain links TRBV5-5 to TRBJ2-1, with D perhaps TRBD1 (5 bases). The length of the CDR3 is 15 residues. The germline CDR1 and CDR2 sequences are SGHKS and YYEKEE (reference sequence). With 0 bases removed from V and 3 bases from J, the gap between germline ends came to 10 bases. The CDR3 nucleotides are TGTGCCAGCAGCTTGGCCGACAGAAGCTACAATGAGCAGTTCTTC. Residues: CASSLADRSYNEQFF.

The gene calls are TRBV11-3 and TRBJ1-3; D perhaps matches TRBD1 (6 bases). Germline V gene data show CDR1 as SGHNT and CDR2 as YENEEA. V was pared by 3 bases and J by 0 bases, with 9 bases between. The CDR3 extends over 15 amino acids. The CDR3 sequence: CASSFGQLSGNTIYF. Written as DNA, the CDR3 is TGTGCCAGCAGCTTTGGACAGCTCTCTGGAAACACCATATATTTT.

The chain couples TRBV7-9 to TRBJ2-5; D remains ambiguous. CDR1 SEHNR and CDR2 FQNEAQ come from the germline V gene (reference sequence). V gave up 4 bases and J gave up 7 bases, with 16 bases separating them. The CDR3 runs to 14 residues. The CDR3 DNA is TGTGCCAGCAGCTCCGCGCCGCAGGACGGGACCCAGTACTTC. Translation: CASSSAPQDGTQYF.

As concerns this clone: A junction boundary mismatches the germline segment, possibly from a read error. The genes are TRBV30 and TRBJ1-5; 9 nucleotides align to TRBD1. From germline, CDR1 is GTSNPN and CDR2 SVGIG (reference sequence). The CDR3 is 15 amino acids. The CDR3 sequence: CTWGTGRSRNQPQHF. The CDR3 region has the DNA TGTACCTGGGGGACAGGGAGGTCTCGCAATCAGCCCCAGCATTTT.

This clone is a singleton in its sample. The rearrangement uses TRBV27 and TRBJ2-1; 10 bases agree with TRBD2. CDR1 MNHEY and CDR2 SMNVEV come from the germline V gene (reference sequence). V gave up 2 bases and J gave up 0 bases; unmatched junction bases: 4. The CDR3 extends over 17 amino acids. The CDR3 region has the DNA TGTGCCAGCAGTTTAAGGACTAGCGGTTACTCCTACAATGAGCAGTTCTTC. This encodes CASSLRTSGYSYNEQFF.

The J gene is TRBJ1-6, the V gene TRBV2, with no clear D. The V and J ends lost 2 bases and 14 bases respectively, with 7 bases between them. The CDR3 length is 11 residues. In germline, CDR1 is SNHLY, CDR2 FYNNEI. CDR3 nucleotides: TGTGCCAGCAGTGAAACGACCACCCTCCACTTT. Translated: CASSETTTLHF.

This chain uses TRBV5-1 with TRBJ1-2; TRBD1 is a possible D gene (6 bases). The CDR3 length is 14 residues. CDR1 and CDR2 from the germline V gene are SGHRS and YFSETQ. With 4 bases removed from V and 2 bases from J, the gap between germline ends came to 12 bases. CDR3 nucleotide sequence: TGCGCCAGCAGCATCGGGACAACGAACTATGGCTACACCTTC. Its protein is CASSIGTTNYGYTF.

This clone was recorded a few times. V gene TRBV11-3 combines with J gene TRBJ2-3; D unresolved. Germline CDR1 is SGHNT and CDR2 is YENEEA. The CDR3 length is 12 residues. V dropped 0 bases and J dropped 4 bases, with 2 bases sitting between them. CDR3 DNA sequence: TGTGCCAGCAGCTTAGACGCAGATACGCAGTATTTT. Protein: CASSLDADTQYF.

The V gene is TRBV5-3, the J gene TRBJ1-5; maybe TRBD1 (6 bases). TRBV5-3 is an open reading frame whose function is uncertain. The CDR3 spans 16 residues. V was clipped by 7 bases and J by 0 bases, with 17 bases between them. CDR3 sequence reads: CARAPGGSDSNQPQHF. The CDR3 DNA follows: TGTGCCAGAGCTCCGGGGGGCAGCGATAGCAATCAGCCCCAGCATTTT.

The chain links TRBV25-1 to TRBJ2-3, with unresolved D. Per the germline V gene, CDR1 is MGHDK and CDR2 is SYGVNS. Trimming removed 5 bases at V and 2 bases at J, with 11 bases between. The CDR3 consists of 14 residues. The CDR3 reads CASSYNRPTDTQYF. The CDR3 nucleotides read TGTGCCAGCAGTTATAACAGACCCACAGATACGCAGTATTTT.

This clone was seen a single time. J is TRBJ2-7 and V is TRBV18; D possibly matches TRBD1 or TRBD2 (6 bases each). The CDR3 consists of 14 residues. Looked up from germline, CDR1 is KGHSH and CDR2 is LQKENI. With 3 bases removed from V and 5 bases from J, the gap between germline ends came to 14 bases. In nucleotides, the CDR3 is TGTGCCAGCTCACCCCCTCGGGGGCTTGACGAGCAGTACGTC. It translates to CASSPPRGLDEQYV.

CDR3 region: CAWSARLGADTQYF. In DNA form, the CDR3 reads TGTGCCTGGAGTGCCCGACTAGGGGCAGATACGCAGTATTTT. The chain joins TRBV30 to TRBJ2-3; the D gene is possibly TRBD2 (6 bases). This CDR3 has 14 amino acids. The V gene's germline CDR1 is GTSNPN and CDR2 SVGIG (reference sequence). Trimming removed 1 base at V and 4 bases at J, with 12 bases between.

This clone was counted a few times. This CDR3 is CASSSTGGRSTGELFF. CDR3 DNA sequence: TGTGCCAGCAGCAGTACCGGCGGGAGGTCAACCGGGGAGCTGTTTTTT. The rearrangement joins TRBV11-3 to TRBJ2-2, with TRBD2 matching 8 bases. The V segment lost 5 bases and the J segment 5 bases; nucleotides outside the gene matches: 10. CDR1 SGHNT and CDR2 YENEEA come from the germline V gene. The length of the CDR3 is 16 residues.

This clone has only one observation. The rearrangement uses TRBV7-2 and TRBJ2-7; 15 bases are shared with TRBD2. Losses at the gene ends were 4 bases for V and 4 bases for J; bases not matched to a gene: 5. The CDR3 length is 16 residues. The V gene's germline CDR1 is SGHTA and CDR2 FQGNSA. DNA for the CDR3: TGTGCCAGCAGCTCCGGGGGACTAGCGGGAGGTTACGAGCAGTACGTC. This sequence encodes CASSSGGLAGGYEQYV.

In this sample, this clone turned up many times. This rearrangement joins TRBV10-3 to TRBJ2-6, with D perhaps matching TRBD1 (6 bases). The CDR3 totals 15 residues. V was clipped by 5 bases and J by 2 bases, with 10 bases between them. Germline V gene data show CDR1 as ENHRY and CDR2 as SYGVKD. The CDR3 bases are TGTGCCATCAGTCAACAGGGAACTGGGGCCAACGTCCTGACTTTC. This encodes CAISQQGTGANVLTF.

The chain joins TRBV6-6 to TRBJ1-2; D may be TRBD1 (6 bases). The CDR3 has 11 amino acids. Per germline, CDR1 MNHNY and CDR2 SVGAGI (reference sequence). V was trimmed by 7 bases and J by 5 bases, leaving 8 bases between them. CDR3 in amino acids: CASKRGYGYTF. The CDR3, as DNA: TGTGCCAGCAAGAGGGGGTATGGCTACACCTTC.

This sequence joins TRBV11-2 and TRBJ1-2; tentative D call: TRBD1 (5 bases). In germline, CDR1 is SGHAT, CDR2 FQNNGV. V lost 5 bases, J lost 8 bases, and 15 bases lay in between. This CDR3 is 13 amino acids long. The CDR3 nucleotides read TGTGCCAGCAGCCATGGCAGGGAGAGCGGCTACACCTTC. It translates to CASSHGRESGYTF.

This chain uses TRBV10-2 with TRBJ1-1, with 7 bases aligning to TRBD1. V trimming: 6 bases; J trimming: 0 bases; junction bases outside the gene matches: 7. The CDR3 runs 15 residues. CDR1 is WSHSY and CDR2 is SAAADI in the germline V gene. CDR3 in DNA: TGCGCCAGCAGAAACCCGGGACAGATGAACACTGAAGCTTTCTTT. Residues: CASRNPGQMNTEAFF.